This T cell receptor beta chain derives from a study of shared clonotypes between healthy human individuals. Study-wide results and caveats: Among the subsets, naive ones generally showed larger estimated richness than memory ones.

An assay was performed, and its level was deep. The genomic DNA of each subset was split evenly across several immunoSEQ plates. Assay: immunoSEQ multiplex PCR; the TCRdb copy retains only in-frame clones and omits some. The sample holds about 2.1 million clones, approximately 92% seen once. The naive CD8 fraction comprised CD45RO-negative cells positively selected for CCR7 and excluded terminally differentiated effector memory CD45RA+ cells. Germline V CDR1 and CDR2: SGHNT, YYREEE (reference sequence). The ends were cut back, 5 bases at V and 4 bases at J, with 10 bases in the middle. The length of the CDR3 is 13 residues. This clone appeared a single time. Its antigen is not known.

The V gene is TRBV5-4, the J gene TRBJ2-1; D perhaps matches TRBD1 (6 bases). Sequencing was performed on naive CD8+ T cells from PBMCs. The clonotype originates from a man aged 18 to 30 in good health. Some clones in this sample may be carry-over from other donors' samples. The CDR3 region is CASSWDTYNEQFF. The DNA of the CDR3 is TGTGCCAGCAGTTGGGACACTTACAATGAGCAGTTCTTC.